This TCR beta chain comes out of a study of siplizumab effects on memory and regulatory T cells. Points from the study as a whole: Proliferating Tregs taken from siplizumab cultures were not shown to have a confirmed suppressive function. Controls had about 29% Treg-derived mappable alloreactive CD4+ clones on average, versus less than 70% with siplizumab. Naive T cell populations appeared to exhibit greater diversity than memory cells and appeared to be major alloresponse contributors. A small minority of alloreactive clones were mapped to unstimulated subsets.

A word on this clone: Its antigen remains unknown.

The cells of the mixed lymphocyte reaction underwent an approximately six-day coculture at 37°C. Generated by immunoSEQ multiplex PCR, the TCRdb table keeps only in-frame clones and is missing some. The table shows about 15,000 clones, with almost 50% occurring only once. This CDR3 has 11 amino acids. Germline V CDR1 and CDR2: DFQATT, SNEGSKA (reference sequence). The V end lost 1 base, the J end lost 11 bases, and 12 bases lay between the germline ends. The chain combines TRBV20-1 with TRBJ2-7, with D hard to call. The receptor's source is a human donor in good health; the cells came from an allogeneic mixed lymphocyte reaction. The sample was CFSE-low (dividing) CD4+ T cells sorted from an allogeneic mixed lymphocyte reaction. The CDR3 DNA reads TGCAGTGCTAGAGCGGGCAGTTTGGAGTACTTC. This gives the protein CSARAGSLEYF.